This passage covers 13 T cell receptor beta chains from one sample sequenced in a study of blood T cells in healthy people across ages. The authors ran a second PCR of roughly 6 to 12 cycles using a sample-barcoded 5' primer and a J-beta primer mix. TCRdb re-called the 5' RACE reads with MiXCR, one entry per CDR3 protein. The sample includes around 790,000 distinct CDR3 sequences, 40% to 50% of them seen just once. The specimen was blood. The origin of the receptors is a man in his 60s in good health.

This clonotype occurred a few times. The chain has TRBV7-9 and TRBJ2-7; TRBD2 might be the D (6 bases). Trimming took 6 bases from V and 6 from J, leaving 18 bases between them. In germline, CDR1 is SEHNR, CDR2 FQNEAQ (reference sequence). The CDR3 spans 14 residues. This chain's CDR3 is CASSLTRDLSEQYF. CDR3 DNA sequence: TGTGCCAGCAGTTTAACCCGGGACTTGAGCGAGCAGTACTTC.

V usage is TRBV7-6 and J usage is TRBJ2-5, with D perhaps TRBD2 (5 bases). The V gene lost 3 bases and the J gene lost 6 bases, with 11 bases spanning the gap. CDR1 is SGHVS and CDR2 is FNYEAQ in the germline V gene. This CDR3 has 13 amino acids. CDR3 sequence: CASSFSEEQTQYF. In DNA, the CDR3 is TGTGCCAGCAGCTTTAGCGAAGAACAGACCCAGTACTTC.

This clonotype showed up just a few times. This sequence joins TRBV19 and TRBJ1-1; TRBD1 agrees at 9 bases. Trimming removed 5 bases from V and 0 bases from J; junction bases left unmatched: 4. Germline V lookup: CDR1 LNHDA, CDR2 SQIVND (reference sequence). The CDR3 loop spans 15 amino acids. The chain's CDR3 is CASSLRDRVNTEAFF. CDR3 DNA: TGTGCCAGTAGTCTTCGGGACAGGGTGAACACTGAAGCTTTCTTT.

As for this clonotype: Lacking the conserved final phenylalanine or tryptophan, this CDR3 likely reflects a read error. V is TRBV5-5 and J is TRBJ2-5, with 11 bases fitting TRBD2. The V segment lost 4 bases and the J segment 2 bases; nucleotides outside the gene matches: 10. CDR1 is SGHKS, CDR2 YYEKEE, per germline (reference sequence). CDR3 length: 17 amino acids. The CDR3 DNA sequence: TGTGCCAGCAGCCATACCTCTCTAGCGGGGGGACAAGAGACCCAGTACATC. It encodes CASSHTSLAGGQETQYI.

The chain combines TRBV21-1 with TRBJ1-2. TRBV21-1 is shown as a pseudogene. This CDR3 spans 15 amino acids. CDR3 DNA: TGTGCCAGCAGCAAAGTTCTACAGCTCTACTATGGCTACACCTTC. Protein sequence: CASSKVLQLYYGYTF.

This clonotype was observed a single time. V gene TRBV6-2 or TRBV6-3 combines with J gene TRBJ2-3, with TRBD2 identical over 10 bases. The ends lost 2 bases at V and 5 bases at J; junction bases unmatched: 7. Germline CDR1 MNHEY, CDR2 SVGEGT. The CDR3 has 16 amino acids. CDR3 sequence: CASSYAAGGRRDTQYF. The CDR3 DNA follows: TGTGCCAGCAGTTACGCAGCGGGGGGGCGGAGAGATACGCAGTATTTT.

This clonotype came up many times. This rearrangement joins TRBV11-2 to TRBJ2-7; D may be TRBD1 (6 bases). Germline CDR1 SGHAT, CDR2 FQNNGV. The CDR3 runs to 15 residues. V gave up 6 bases and J gave up 0 bases, with 15 bases separating them. The CDR3: CASRVDSYFSYEQYF. The CDR3 DNA is TGTGCCAGCAGGGTGGACAGCTATTTCTCCTACGAGCAGTACTTC.

This clonotype was detected once. A read error may produce the germline difference seen at one junction end. The V and J genes are TRBV12-3 or TRBV12-4 and TRBJ2-6; no clear D. The CDR3 has 13 residues. Here the CDR3 DNA reads TGTGCCAGCAGTTTAGTTGGGTCCAACGTCCTGACTTTC. Protein sequence: CASSLVGSNVLTF.

This clonotype was recorded a few times. The chain carries TRBV6-6 and TRBJ1-4, with unresolved D. Trimming removed 4 bases from V and 1 base from J, with 7 bases in between. In germline, CDR1 is MNHNY, CDR2 SVGAGI (reference sequence). The length of the CDR3 is 14 residues. The CDR3 nucleotides are TGTGCCAGCAGTTCGGACCTAACTAATGAAAAACTGTTTTTT. It codes for CASSSDLTNEKLFF.

This clonotype appeared a few times. The chain combines TRBV29-1 with TRBJ1-2; 9 bases are a match to TRBD1. V dropped 3 bases and J dropped 5; count of bases not matched to a gene: 13. Looked up from germline, CDR1 is SQVTM and CDR2 is ANQGSEA. The CDR3 loop spans 16 amino acids. CDR3 coding DNA: TGCAGCGTTGACGTCCCCGGGACAGGGAACCGGTATGGCTACACCTTC. Translation: CSVDVPGTGNRYGYTF.

The rearrangement links TRBV7-2 to TRBJ1-1; 10 bases are shared with TRBD1. The CDR3 has 14 amino acids. The germline CDR1 and CDR2 sequences are SGHTA and FQGNSA. Losses at the gene ends were 5 bases for V and 4 bases for J; bases not matched to a gene: 4. Written as DNA, the CDR3 is TGTGCCAGCAGCCAGCGGACAGGGGGCACTGAAGCTTTCTTT. Translated: CASSQRTGGTEAFF. The full variable domain, in which reference TRBV7-2 and TRBJ1-1 provide the parts outside the CDR3, is GAGVSQSPSNKVTEKGKDVELRCDPISGHTALYWYRQSLGQGLEFLIYFQGNSAPDKSGLPSDRFSAERTGGSVSTLTIQRTQQEDSAVYLCASSQRTGGTEAFFGQGTRLTVV.

The rearrangement uses TRBV5-1 and TRBJ2-5; possibly TRBD1 for D (5 bases). V gave up 4 bases and J gave up 5 bases, with 18 bases separating them. Germline V gives CDR1 SGHRS, CDR2 YFSETQ. The CDR3 contains 15 residues. In DNA, the CDR3 is TGCGCCAGCAGCCCCAAGGGGATAAGGTGGGAGACCCAGTACTTC. This encodes CASSPKGIRWETQYF.

This clonotype has just a few counts. The rearrangement uses TRBV30 and TRBJ2-1; D gene uncertain. Per the germline V gene, CDR1 is GTSNPN and CDR2 is SVGIG (reference sequence). With 2 bases removed from V and 1 base from J, the gap between germline ends came to 6 bases. This CDR3 contains 13 residues. CDR3 nucleotide sequence: TGTGCCTGGAGTCCACGGTCCTACAATGAGCAGTTCTTC. Translation: CAWSPRSYNEQFF.